Shown below are 17 T cell receptor beta chains from a single sample sequenced in a study of graft-versus-host responses after intestinal transplantation (dated by TCRdb to about 2021). The receptor library was made with the immunoSEQ multiplex PCR assay. TCRdb retrieved this table from immuneACCESS and kept in-frame rearrangements only. Not all clones are present; in checked studies, unresolved V genes account for under half, and no reason is known for the remainder. This sample lists 21,000 or so clones; around three fifths were detected once. Just over 1% of the sample is taken by the ten largest. What the time point label conveys for this sample: cells obtained before transplantation from donor or recipient. This material consisted of alloreactive CD4+ T cells from a mixed lymphocyte reaction culture, taken before intestinal transplant. The cell subset or site label of this sample denotes: CFSE-low proliferating T cells sorted from roughly 6-day pre-transplant mixed lymphocyte reaction (GvH or HvG direction). These receptors were taken from a human patient who received an intestinal transplant.

The chain carries TRBV5-1 and TRBJ1-2, with 7 bases fitting TRBD1. The junction had 4 bases not matched to a gene; V was cut back by 1 base and J by 4 bases. The germline CDR1 and CDR2 sequences are SGHRS and YFSETQ. The CDR3 covers 14 residues. The CDR3 sequence is CASSLTGTVYGYTF. CDR3 nucleotides: TGCGCCAGCAGCTTGACGGGGACAGTCTATGGCTACACCTTC.

The V gene is TRBV27, the J gene TRBJ1-5, with D possibly being TRBD1 (5 bases). The CDR3 extends over 13 amino acids. CDR1 and CDR2 (germline): MNHEY, SMNVEV (reference sequence). The V gene lost 5 bases and the J gene lost 5 bases, with 10 bases spanning the gap. In DNA form, the CDR3 reads TGTGCCAGCAGTACAGGCTATTATCAGCCCCAGCATTTT. This codes for CASSTGYYQPQHF.

The J gene is TRBJ1-5, the V gene TRBV28; 10 positions agree with TRBD1. The J segment lost 4 bases and the V segment lost 3 bases, leaving 6 bases of the junction unmatched. Germline CDR1 MDHEN, CDR2 SYDVKM. The CDR3 extends over 16 amino acids. This chain's CDR3 is CASSFSGQGRNQPQHF. In DNA form, the CDR3 reads TGTGCCAGCAGTTTCTCGGGACAGGGGCGTAATCAGCCCCAGCATTTT.

This clone was seen only a few times. The CDR3 bases are TGTGCCAGCAGTTACTCGTCAGGGGGCATGAACACTGAAGCTTTCTTT. It encodes CASSYSSGGMNTEAFF. This sequence joins TRBV6-6 and TRBJ1-1, with TRBD1 identical over 8 bases. This CDR3 spans 16 amino acids. Germline assignment: CDR1 MNHNY and CDR2 SVGAGI (reference sequence). V was clipped by 0 bases and J by 0 bases; unmatched bases: 3.

The V call is TRBV11-2, the J call TRBJ2-7; 8 bases map to TRBD1. The V and J ends lost 5 bases and 2 bases, in that order; junction bases with no gene match: 5. Germline loops: CDR1 SGHAT, CDR2 FQNNGV. This CDR3 is built from 14 residues. CDR3 DNA: TGTGCCAGCAGCCGCAGGGGGCCACCCTACGAGCAGTACTTC. Amino acids: CASSRRGPPYEQYF. Full variable domain (missing parts from reference TRBV11-2 and TRBJ2-7): EAGVAQSPRYKIIEKRQSVAFWCNPISGHATLYWYQQILGQGPKLLIQFQNNGVVDDSQLPKDRFSAERLKGVDSTLKIQPAKLEDSAVYLCASSRRGPPYEQYFGPGTRLTVT.

The rearrangement uses TRBV6-5 and TRBJ2-3, with unresolved D. Trimming took off 0 bases at V and 4 bases at J, with 14 bases between the two ends. CDR1 MNHEY and CDR2 SVGAGI come from the germline V gene. The CDR3 extends over 16 amino acids. CDR3 in amino acids: CASSYSLSQVADTQYF. The DNA of the CDR3 is TGTGCCAGCAGTTACTCGTTAAGTCAGGTCGCAGATACGCAGTATTTT.

V and J are TRBV30 and TRBJ2-1; 7 bases line up with TRBD2. CDR1 is GTSNPN and CDR2 is SVGIG in the germline V gene (reference sequence). The trim removed 5 bases at V and 2 bases at J, leaving 3 bases unmatched. The CDR3 loop spans 13 amino acids. CDR3 in DNA: TGTGCCTGGGCGGGACTACCCTACAATGAGCAGTTCTTC. Its translation is CAWAGLPYNEQFF.

This clone was counted a few times. The rearrangement joins TRBV18 to TRBJ2-7; a weak D match, TRBD2 (5 bases). The ends were cut back, 5 bases at V and 4 bases at J, with 9 bases in the middle. The CDR3 is 12 amino acids. CDR1 and CDR2 from the germline V gene are KGHSH and LQKENI. CDR3 coding DNA: TGTGCCAGCTCAGGGGAGACTTACGAGCAGTACTTC. Translated: CASSGETYEQYF.

V usage is TRBV27 and J usage is TRBJ1-1; 7 bases match TRBD1. CDR3 size: 13 residues. Germline V lookup: CDR1 MNHEY, CDR2 SMNVEV (reference sequence). Unmatched junction bases numbered 0, after V lost 1 base and J lost 4 bases. CDR3 loop: CASSLYRGTEAFF. In nucleotides, the CDR3 is TGTGCCAGCAGTTTATACAGGGGCACTGAAGCTTTCTTT.

The chain combines TRBV9 with TRBJ1-1; D is uncertain. This CDR3 is built from 15 residues. V was cut by 4 bases and J by 1 base, with 14 bases left in between. In germline, CDR1 is SGDLS, CDR2 YYNGEE. In DNA form, the CDR3 reads TGTGCCAGCAGCCCCGTGGGAGGCGGGAACACTGAAGCTTTCTTT. Its protein product is CASSPVGGGNTEAFF.

The V gene is TRBV28, the J gene TRBJ2-7; 7 nucleotides line up with TRBD2. J gave up 2 bases and V 5 bases, and 9 bases lay outside the gene matches. This CDR3 spans 15 amino acids. Germline CDR1 and CDR2: MDHEN and SYDVKM. The CDR3 loop is CASSESGAQPYEQYF. The CDR3 region has the DNA TGTGCCAGCAGTGAAAGCGGGGCTCAACCCTACGAGCAGTACTTC.

The sample holds a few counts of this clone. The chain employs TRBV6-5 and TRBJ1-2; no clear D gene. V lost 6 bases to trimming and J lost 0 bases, with 8 bases between them. The CDR3 covers 13 residues. Germline V gives CDR1 MNHEY, CDR2 SVGAGI. Here the CDR3 reads CASSEGANYGYTF. Here the CDR3 DNA reads TGTGCCAGCAGCGAGGGAGCTAACTATGGCTACACCTTC.

In its sample, this clone was seen a few times. The chain joins TRBV19 to TRBJ1-2; the match to TRBD1 covers 7 bases. Germline V CDR1 and CDR2: LNHDA, SQIVND (reference sequence). The CDR3 loop spans 14 amino acids. V trimming: 4 bases; J trimming: 5 bases; junction bases outside the gene matches: 7. CDR3 coding DNA: TGTGCCAGTAGTAAAGACGACAGGGCTTATGGCTACACCTTC. This gives the protein CASSKDDRAYGYTF.

V gene TRBV18 combines with J gene TRBJ2-5; a possible D gene is TRBD1 (6 bases). CDR3 length equals 13 residues. Germline V gene sequence: CDR1 KGHSH, CDR2 LQKENI. V was cut by 3 bases and J by 5 bases, with 10 bases left in between. DNA for the CDR3: TGTGCCAGCTCACCGGACAGTGGGGAGACCCAGTACTTC. It yields the protein CASSPDSGETQYF. The whole variable domain, filled in from reference TRBV18 and TRBJ2-5, reads NAGVMQNPRHLVRRRGQEARLRCSPMKGHSHVYWYRQLPEEGLKFMVYLQKENIIDESGMPKERFSAEFPKEGPSILRIQQVVRGDSAAYFCASSPDSGETQYFGPGTRLLVL.

The V and J genes are TRBV7-6 and TRBJ2-3; tentative D call: TRBD1 (6 bases). Germline loops: CDR1 SGHVS, CDR2 FNYEAQ. The CDR3 runs to 16 residues. With 5 bases removed from V and 2 bases from J, the gap between germline ends came to 17 bases. CDR3 bases: TGTGCCAGCAGCAAACGACTCACAGGGCACACAGATACGCAGTATTTT. Protein sequence: CASSKRLTGHTDTQYF.

The chain has TRBV6-5 and TRBJ1-4; maybe TRBD1 (6 bases). Trimming took off 4 bases at V and 8 bases at J, with 11 bases between the two ends. The CDR3 spans 13 residues. The germline CDR1 and CDR2 sequences are MNHEY and SVGAGI. The CDR3: CASSSTGEEKLFF. CDR3 bases: TGTGCCAGCAGTTCGACAGGCGAGGAAAAACTGTTTTTT.

The chain uses TRBV11-2 and TRBJ1-6; a weak D match, TRBD1 (6 bases). The V gene's germline CDR1 is SGHAT and CDR2 FQNNGV. Between the trimmed V and J ends, which lost 2 bases and 5 bases, there was a span of 10 bases. The CDR3 has 15 residues. CDR3 residues: CASSLSGGHNSPLHF. The CDR3 DNA reads as TGTGCCAGCAGCTTAAGCGGGGGCCATAATTCACCCCTCCACTTT.